This record looks at one TCR beta chain sequence and its context. This entry comes from a study of patients and donors after allogeneic stem cell transplantation. TCRdb ran MiXCR on the RT-PCR reads and lists one entry per CDR3 protein. The sample records a few hundred thousand distinct CDR3 sequences, roughly 38% being singletons. CDR1 DFQATT and CDR2 SNEGSKA come from the germline V gene (reference sequence). CDR3 length: 13 amino acids. Trimming removed 0 bases from V and 9 bases from J, with 12 bases in between. This sequence originates from a human donor who was either an allogeneic HSCT recipient or a stem cell or donor lymphocyte infusion donor (not recorded which). It is not recorded whose cells these are; they may come from a transplant donor. The rearrangement links TRBV20-1 to TRBJ2-1; no firm D call. The sample comprised blood, either unsorted or a sorted T cell fraction (not recorded which). As DNA, the CDR3 is TGCAGTGCTAGAGAGGATTCTTCAGGTGAGCAGTTCTTC. Its protein product is CSAREDSSGEQFF.